The clone carrying this T cell receptor (beta chain) was counted between two and nine times. Its antigen is still unknown. This entry is derived from a study of regulatory T cells in long-lasting Graves disease. General study results and limits: Thyroid tissue was not sampled; only peripheral blood was. Newly diagnosed Graves' patients had higher TCR diversity than persistent ones.

This CDR3 is 15 amino acids long. V was clipped by 2 bases and J by 1 base, with 8 bases between them. Germline V gene data show CDR1 as MNHEY and CDR2 as SVGEGT. The time point here: newly diagnosed GD, antithyroid drugs for less than 3 months. Generation of the TCR library employed RNA extracted from PBMCs. Building the TCR beta libraries relied on iRepertoire HTBI primers, and CDR3 regions underwent Arm-PCR. TCRdb called the multiplex PCR reads again in MiXCR, with one record for every CDR3 protein. Of approximately 540,000 distinct CDR3 sequences in the sample, more than 10% were seen once. This same sample was also part of a study on T cells in Graves' hyperthyroidism and ophthalmopathy. That paper states: Orbital computed tomography, thyroid ultrasound, serum thyroxine and TRAb, and clinical symptoms together informed the diagnoses. The model forecast ophthalmopathy, anticipating it by a median roughly 6.5 months before onset.

The sample was peripheral blood mononuclear cells (PBMCs), taken at new diagnosis, from a patient treated with antithyroid drugs. The receptor was isolated from a woman aged 25-40 years with Graves disease. The chain couples TRBV6-2 or TRBV6-3 to TRBJ2-2; maybe TRBD1 (6 bases). CDR3 loop: CASSYGTWNTGELFF. CDR3 sequence (DNA): TGTGCCAGCAGTTACGGGACATGGAACACCGGGGAGCTGTTTTTT.